These 8 T cell receptor beta chains were all obtained from the same sample, sequenced in a study of T cells in Graves' hyperthyroidism and ophthalmopathy. Researchers amplified the TCR beta CDR3 regions from RNA transcripts. In the first-round RT-PCR of the TCR CDR3, the HTBI primer set was used. MiXCR was run by TCRdb on the multiplex PCR reads, yielding one entry per CDR3 protein. The sample holds more than 500,000 distinct CDR3 sequences; roughly 50% are singletons and the top ten take roughly 19%. The sequenced material came from peripheral blood or thyroid tissue (not recorded which). The source is an adult woman with Graves' disease, either hyperthyroidism or ophthalmopathy (not recorded which).

The table lists this clonotype with many counts. V gene TRBV6-4 combines with J gene TRBJ2-2; 11 nucleotides agree with TRBD2. The J segment lost 7 bases and the V segment lost 5 bases, leaving 9 bases of the junction unmatched. This CDR3 comprises 16 residues. In germline, CDR1 is MRHNA, CDR2 SNTAGT. Here the CDR3 reads CASSPNRLAGNGELFF. In DNA, the CDR3 is TGTGCCAGCAGTCCAAACCGACTAGCGGGGAACGGGGAGCTGTTTTTT.

V usage is TRBV5-1 and J usage is TRBJ1-1; D might be TRBD1 (6 bases). Germline values: CDR1 SGHRS, CDR2 YFSETQ. This CDR3 comprises 16 residues. V was pared by 2 bases and J by 0 bases, with 14 bases between. CDR3 nucleotides: TGCGCCAGCAGCTTACAGGGACGGGGGATGAACACTGAAGCTTTCTTT. Its protein product is CASSLQGRGMNTEAFF.

The chain uses TRBV10-3 and TRBJ2-2; TRBD1 might be the D (5 bases). The length of the CDR3 is 16 residues. CDR1 and CDR2 (germline): ENHRY, SYGVKD. Trimming removed 0 bases at V and 6 bases at J, with 14 bases between. The DNA for the CDR3 is TGTGCCATCAGTGAGTCGAGCGCAGTACAGGCCGGGGAGCTGTTTTTT. This encodes CAISESSAVQAGELFF.

This clonotype came up many times. The V and J genes are TRBV6-6 and TRBJ1-5, with a tentative D call TRBD1 (5 bases). Germline lookup yields CDR1 MNHNY and CDR2 SVGAGI (reference sequence). The CDR3 has 11 amino acids. V lost 6 bases to trimming and J lost 5 bases, with 5 bases between them. The DNA of the CDR3 is TGTGCCAGCAGGGGGGATCAGCCCCAGCATTTT. This sequence encodes CASRGDQPQHF.

The chain links TRBV10-3 to TRBJ2-7; D possibly corresponds to TRBD2 (6 bases). Germline loops: CDR1 ENHRY, CDR2 SYGVKD. The length of the CDR3 is 15 residues. Deletions cut 2 bases from V and 4 bases from J, with 15 bases between. CDR3 sequence reads: CAISEVEAEGYEQYF. CDR3 sequence (DNA): TGTGCCATCAGTGAGGTAGAAGCGGAGGGGTACGAGCAGTACTTC.

This chain uses TRBV3-1 with TRBJ1-5; TRBD1 might be the D (5 bases). CDR3 length: 15 amino acids. Trimming took off 1 base at V and 3 bases at J, with 10 bases between the two ends. Germline values: CDR1 LGHDT, CDR2 YNNKEL (reference sequence). Here the CDR3 reads CASSQGFGANQPQHF. As DNA, the CDR3 is TGTGCCAGCAGCCAAGGATTCGGGGCCAATCAGCCCCAGCATTTT. Supplemented by reference TRBV3-1 and TRBJ1-5, the full variable domain reads DTAVSQTPKYLVTQMGNDKSIKCEQNLGHDTMYWYKQDSKKFLKIMFSYNNKELIINETVPNRFSPKSPDKAHLNLHINSLELGDSAVYFCASSQGFGANQPQHFGDGTRLSIL.

CDR3 DNA sequence: TGCAGTGCTAGCAGGACGGGCTACACCTTC. Protein: CSASRTGYTF. The chain joins TRBV20-1 to TRBJ1-2; D gene ambiguous. CDR3 size: 10 residues. The V end was cut by 3 bases, the J end by 8 bases, with 7 bases between. Germline V gene lookup returns CDR1 DFQATT and CDR2 SNEGSKA (reference sequence).

The genes are TRBV7-2 and TRBJ2-7; 10 bases match TRBD1. CDR3 size: 11 residues. Trimming took 11 bases from V and 9 from J; bases not matched to a gene: 7. Germline-derived CDR1 and CDR2 are SGHTA and FQGNSA. DNA for the CDR3: TGTGCCTGGTCGGGACAGGGGCGGCAGTACTTC. Translating it yields CAWSGQGRQYF.